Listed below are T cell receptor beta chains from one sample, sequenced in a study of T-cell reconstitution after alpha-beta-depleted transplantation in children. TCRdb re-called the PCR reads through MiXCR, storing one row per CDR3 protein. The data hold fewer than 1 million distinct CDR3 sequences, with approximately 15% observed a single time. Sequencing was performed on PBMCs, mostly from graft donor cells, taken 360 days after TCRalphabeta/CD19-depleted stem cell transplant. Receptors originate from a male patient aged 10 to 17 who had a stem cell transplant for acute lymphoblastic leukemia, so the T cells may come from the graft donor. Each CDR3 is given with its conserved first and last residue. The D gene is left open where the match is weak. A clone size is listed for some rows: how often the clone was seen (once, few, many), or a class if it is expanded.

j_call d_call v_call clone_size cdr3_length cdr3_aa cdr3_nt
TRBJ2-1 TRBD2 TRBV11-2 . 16 CASTLHIAGGGGEQFF TGTGCCAGCACCCTGCATATAGCGGGAGGTGGTGGTGAGCAGTTCTTC
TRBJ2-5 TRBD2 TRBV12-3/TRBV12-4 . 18 CASLRSALAGMYQETQYF TGTGCCAGCCTGAGATCGGCACTAGCGGGAATGTACCAAGAGACCCAGTACTTC
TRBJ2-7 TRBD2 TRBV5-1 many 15 CASSFPSGSVYEQYF TGCGCCAGCAGCTTCCCTAGCGGGAGTGTCTACGAGCAGTACTTC
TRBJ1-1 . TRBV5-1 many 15 CASSLVGTVNTEAFF TGCGCCAGCAGCTTGGTAGGGACGGTGAACACTGAAGCTTTCTTT
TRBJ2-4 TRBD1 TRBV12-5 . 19 CASGSPRSGTAFSENIQYF TGTGCTAGTGGTTCGCCCCGATCCGGGACAGCCTTCTCGGAAAACATTCAGTACTTC
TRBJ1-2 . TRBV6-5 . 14 CASSYRGPSYGYTF TGTGCCAGCAGTTACCGAGGTCCATCATATGGCTACACCTTC
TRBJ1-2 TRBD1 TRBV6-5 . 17 CASSYIEGTGIRYGYTF TGTGCCAGCAGTTACATCGAGGGGACAGGCATCCGCTATGGCTACACCTTC
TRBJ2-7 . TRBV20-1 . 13 CSASPSRSYEQYF TGCAGTGCTAGCCCCTCTAGATCCTACGAGCAGTACTTC
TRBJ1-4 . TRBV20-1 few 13 CSARADPWEKLFF TGCAGTGCTAGAGCTGACCCGTGGGAAAAACTGTTTTTT
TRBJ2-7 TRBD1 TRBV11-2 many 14 CASSSQGASYEQYF TGTGCCAGCAGCTCACAGGGGGCATCCTACGAGCAGTACTTC
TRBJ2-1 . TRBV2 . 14 CASRSGRDGNEQFF TGTGCCAGCAGGTCCGGGCGGGACGGCAATGAGCAGTTCTTC
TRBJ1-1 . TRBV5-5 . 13 CASMEGPNTEAFF TGTGCCAGCATGGAGGGGCCGAACACTGAAGCTTTCTTT
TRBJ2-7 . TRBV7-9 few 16 CASSLVEQGTRYEQYF TGTGCCAGCAGCTTAGTAGAACAGGGTACCCGCTACGAGCAGTACTTC
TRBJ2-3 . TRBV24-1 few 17 CATSDPPGGSSTDTQYF TGTGCCACCAGTGATCCCCCTGGAGGTTCCAGCACAGATACGCAGTATTTT
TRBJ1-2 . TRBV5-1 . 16 CASSFTQGLTNYGYTF TGCGCCAGCAGCTTTACCCAGGGACTTACTAACTATGGCTACACCTTC
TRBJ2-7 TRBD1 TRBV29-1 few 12 CSVEGTGYEQYF TGCAGCGTTGAGGGGACAGGCTACGAGCAGTACTTC
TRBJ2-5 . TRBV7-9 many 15 CASSSTSLRQETQYF TGTGCCAGCAGCTCTACGTCGTTGAGGCAAGAGACCCAGTACTTC
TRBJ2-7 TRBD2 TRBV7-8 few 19 CASSHPGLAGFEGVYEQYF TGTGCCAGCAGCCATCCGGGACTAGCGGGATTCGAGGGGGTCTACGAGCAGTACTTC
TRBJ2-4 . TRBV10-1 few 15 CATKTRGKTKNIQYF TGCGCCACTAAGACCCGAGGGAAGACCAAAAACATTCAGTACTTC
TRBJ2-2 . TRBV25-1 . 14 CASSAGGFTGELFF TGTGCCAGCAGTGCTGGGGGCTTTACCGGGGAGCTGTTTTTT
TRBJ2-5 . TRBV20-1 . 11 CSASKVDAQYF TGCAGTGCTAGTAAGGTTGACGCCCAGTACTTC
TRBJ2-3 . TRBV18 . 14 CASSRQEHTDTQYF TGTGCCAGCTCACGACAGGAGCACACAGATACGCAGTATTTT
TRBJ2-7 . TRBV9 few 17 CASSEGPAPRSSYEQYF TGTGCCAGCAGCGAGGGACCCGCCCCACGGAGCTCCTACGAGCAGTACTTC
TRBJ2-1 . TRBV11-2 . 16 CASSSGTLSSYNEQFF TGTGCCAGCAGCTCCGGGACGCTCAGCTCCTACAATGAGCAGTTCTTC
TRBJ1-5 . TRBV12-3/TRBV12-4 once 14 CASSLTSGGQPQHF TGTGCCAGCAGTTTAACGAGCGGGGGCCAGCCCCAGCATTTT
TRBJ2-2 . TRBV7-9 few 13 CASSLNQGGELFF TGTGCCAGCAGTTTGAACCAAGGCGGGGAGCTGTTTTTT
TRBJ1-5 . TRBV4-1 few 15 CASSTDNMVAQPQHF TGCGCCAGCAGCACGGACAACATGGTTGCTCAGCCCCAGCATTTT
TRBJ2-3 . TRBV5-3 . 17 CASDPLLGDRITDTQYF TGTGCCAGTGATCCCCTCCTAGGCGATCGAATCACAGATACGCAGTATTTT
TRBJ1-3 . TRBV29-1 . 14 CSVSTGDSGNTIYF TGCAGCGTTTCGACAGGCGACTCTGGAAACACCATATATTTT
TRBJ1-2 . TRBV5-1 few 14 CASSLAGGRYGYTF TGCGCCAGCAGCTTGGCGGGCGGGAGGTATGGCTACACCTTC
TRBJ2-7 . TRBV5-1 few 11 CASSFPGEQYF TGCGCCAGCAGCTTTCCGGGGGAGCAGTACTTC
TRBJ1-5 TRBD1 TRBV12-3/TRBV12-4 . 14 CASTPGQSNQPQHF TGTGCCAGCACTCCGGGACAGAGCAATCAGCCCCAGCATTTT
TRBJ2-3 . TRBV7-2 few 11 CASSPLREQYF TGTGCCAGCAGCCCCCTCAGGGAGCAGTATTTT
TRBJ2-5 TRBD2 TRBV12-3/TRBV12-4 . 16 CASSSQGTSPQETQYF TGTGCCAGCAGTTCCCAGGGGACTAGCCCTCAAGAGACCCAGTACTTC
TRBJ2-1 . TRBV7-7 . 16 CASSPYEGGAFNEQFF TGTGCCAGCAGCCCGTATGAGGGAGGAGCGTTTAATGAGCAGTTCTTC
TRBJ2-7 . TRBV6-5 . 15 CASSFADRISYEQYF TGTGCCAGCAGTTTTGCGGACCGGATCTCCTACGAGCAGTACTTC
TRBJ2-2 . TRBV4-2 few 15 CASSQGTVETGELFF TGTGCCAGCAGCCAAGGAACAGTGGAGACCGGGGAGCTGTTTTTT
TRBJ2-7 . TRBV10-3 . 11 CAISSGHEQYF TGTGCCATCTCATCGGGGCACGAGCAGTACTTC
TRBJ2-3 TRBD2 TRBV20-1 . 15 CSARDPSGRTDTQYF TGCAGTGCTAGAGACCCTAGCGGGAGGACAGATACGCAGTATTTT
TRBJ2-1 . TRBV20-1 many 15 CSATEGFTSHNEQFF TGCAGTGCTACCGAGGGCTTTACTAGCCACAATGAGCAGTTCTTC
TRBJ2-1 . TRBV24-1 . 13 CATSDPGKNEQFF TGTGCCACCAGTGATCCGGGAAAAAATGAGCAGTTCTTC
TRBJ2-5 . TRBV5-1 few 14 CASSVQGRVETQYF TGCGCCAGCAGCGTACAGGGAAGAGTAGAGACCCAGTACTTC
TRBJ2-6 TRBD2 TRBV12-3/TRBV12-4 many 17 CASSLWQGLAGANVLTF TGTGCCAGCAGTTTATGGCAGGGACTAGCTGGGGCCAACGTCCTGACTTTC
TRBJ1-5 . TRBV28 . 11 CASSPKGPQHF TGTGCCAGCAGTCCCAAGGGCCCCCAGCATTTT
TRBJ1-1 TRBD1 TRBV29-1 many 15 CSVVPGAGGRTEAFF TGCAGCGTTGTGCCCGGGGCAGGGGGCCGCACTGAAGCTTTCTTT
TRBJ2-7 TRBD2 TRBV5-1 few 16 CASSPTTGTRNNEQYF TGCGCCAGCAGCCCTACCACCGGGACTAGAAACAACGAGCAGTACTTC
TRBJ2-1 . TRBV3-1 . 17 CASSQTGLRRGSNEQFF TGTGCCAGCAGCCAAACGGGACTTCGGCGTGGGTCAAATGAGCAGTTCTTC
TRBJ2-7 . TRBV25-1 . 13 CASSRLFSYEQYF TGTGCCAGCAGTCGCTTGTTTTCCTACGAGCAGTACTTC
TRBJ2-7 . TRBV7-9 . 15 CASSLTWDTSYEQYF TGTGCCAGCAGCTTAACCTGGGACACCTCCTACGAGCAGTACTTC